Listed below are T cell receptor beta chains from one sample, sequenced in a study of blood T cell repertoires in COVID-19. Clones were read by immunoSEQ multiplex PCR, and TCRdb kept only the in-frame ones, dropping some. The sample includes about 150,000 clones, approximately 81% of them seen just once. The material sequenced was peripheral blood. The receptors shown here come from a human donor in a cohort sampled during active COVID-19. Each CDR3 is given with its conserved first and last residue. D genes are given only for firm matches. Size tells how often a clone was seen (once, few, many) or the class of an expanded clone, and some rows leave it out.

>TRBJ2-1|NA|TRBV7-3|NA
TGTGCCAGCAGCTTAAGTCGGGACTCGAACAATGAGCAGTTCTTC
CASSLSRDSNNEQFF
>TRBJ2-3|NA|TRBV5-1|TRBD1
TGCGCCAGCAGCGCCGGGACAGCTTCGGGCACAGATACGCAGTATTTT
CASSAGTASGTDTQYF
>TRBJ2-1|once|TRBV29-1|NA
TGCAGCTCCGGGGTATCCTACAATGAGCAGTTCTTC
CSSGVSYNEQFF
>TRBJ2-5|NA|TRBV7-9|TRBD2
TGTGCCAGCAGCTTAAGGACTAGCGAAGAGACCCAGTACTTC
CASSLRTSEETQYF
>TRBJ2-7|NA|TRBV12-5|NA
TGTGCTAGTGGCAACCGAGGACTGCAGTACTTC
CASGNRGLQYF
>TRBJ1-3|NA|TRBV19|TRBD1
TGTGCCAGTGGCGCGGACAGGTTGAACTCTGGAAACACCATATATTTT
CASGADRLNSGNTIYF
>TRBJ1-5|NA|TRBV28|TRBD1
TGTGCCAGCAGTCCCGCGACAGGGGTCGATCAGCCCCAGCATTTT
CASSPATGVDQPQHF
>TRBJ1-5|NA|TRBV12-5|NA
TGTGCTAGTGGTTTGGGCGACAGGCTCAATCAGCCCCAGCATTTT
CASGLGDRLNQPQHF
>TRBJ1-2|NA|TRBV30|NA
TGTGCCTGGAGTGATCAGGGCTATGGCTACACCTTC
CAWSDQGYGYTF
>TRBJ2-5|NA|TRBV7-6|NA
TGTGCCAGCAGCGTCCGCCACAGACTAGGAGAGACCCAGTACTTC
CASSVRHRLGETQYF
>TRBJ2-1|NA|TRBV5-1|NA
TGCGCCAGCAGCTTGGCCTGGCAGAATGAGCAGTTCTTC
CASSLAWQNEQFF
>TRBJ2-4|NA|TRBV7-2|NA
TGTGCCAGCAGCCCAGGGTGGGGAGGCCAAAACATTCAGTACTTC
CASSPGWGGQNIQYF
>TRBJ2-5|once|TRBV6-1|NA
TGTGCCAGCAGTGAAAGAGGGGAGACCCAGTACTTC
CASSERGETQYF
>TRBJ2-1|NA|TRBV24-1|TRBD2
TGTGCCACCAGTGATCCGACTAGCGGGGGGGGTAATGAGCAGTTCTTC
CATSDPTSGGGNEQFF
>TRBJ2-2|NA|TRBV5-1|NA
TGCGCCAGCAGCCAGGAGGACGGGGAGCTGTTTTTT
CASSQEDGELFF
>TRBJ2-5|NA|TRBV7-2|TRBD2
TGTGCCAGCAGCTTAAGGGCGGGGGGGACGGAGACCCAGTACTTC
CASSLRAGGTETQYF
>TRBJ2-3|NA|TRBV7-2|NA
TGTGCCAGCAGCTTAGTACGGGGCACAGATACGCAGTATTTT
CASSLVRGTDTQYF
>TRBJ1-2|once|TRBV27|TRBD1
TGTGCCAGCAGCCTGGGGCGGACAGGGGGTCTTAACTATGGCTACACCTTC
CASSLGRTGGLNYGYTF
>TRBJ2-1|few|TRBV15|TRBD1
TGTGCCACCAGCAGAGGGTATGGGCGACAGGGTCTTTCCTACAATGAGCAGTTCTTC
CATSRGYGRQGLSYNEQFF
>TRBJ2-7|NA|TRBV14|NA
TGTGCCAGCAGCCAATTGTTCCGAGGAAGAGCCTACGAGCAGTACTTC
CASSQLFRGRAYEQYF
>TRBJ1-4|NA|TRBV15|NA
TGTGCCACCAGCAGAGATCGGGTGGAATTGGCCGGACGGGGTGAAAAACTGTTTTTT
CATSRDRVELAGRGEKLFF
>TRBJ1-1|NA|TRBV19|NA
TGTGCCAGTAGTATCGACTCCTACCCCTCACAGAACACTGAAGCTTTCTTT
CASSIDSYPSQNTEAFF
>TRBJ2-5|NA|TRBV2|TRBD2
TGTGCCAGCAGTGAAGCCTGGACTAGCGGGACAGAGACCCAGTACTTC
CASSEAWTSGTETQYF
>TRBJ2-4|NA|TRBV10-1|TRBD1
TGCGCCAGCAGTGAGAATACAGGGGGAAACATTCAGTACTTC
CASSENTGGNIQYF
>TRBJ1-6|NA|TRBV7-2|NA
TGTGCCAGCACGGGAATACAAGTTTCACCCCTCCACTTT
CASTGIQVSPLHF
>TRBJ1-1|NA|TRBV7-6|NA
TGTGCCAGCTCCCCCCACCCGGCGGATACTGAAGCTTTCTTT
CASSPHPADTEAFF
>TRBJ1-5|NA|TRBV7-8|NA
TGTGCCAGCAGCCTCTCCCCCAATCAGCCCCAGCATTTT
CASSLSPNQPQHF
>TRBJ2-7|NA|TRBV24-1|TRBD2
TGTGCCACCAGTGACCGTCGGACTAGCGTCTACGAGCAGTACTTC
CATSDRRTSVYEQYF
>TRBJ1-2|NA|TRBV18|TRBD1
TGTGCCAGCTCAGGGACAGACTATGGCTACACCTTC
CASSGTDYGYTF
>TRBJ1-5|few|TRBV5-6|TRBD1
TGTGCCAGCAGCTCGACAGGGTCGAGGCAGCCCCAGCATTTT
CASSSTGSRQPQHF
>TRBJ2-3|NA|TRBV5-1|TRBD1
TGCGCCAGCAGCAGGGACAGGTACACAGATACGCAGTATTTT
CASSRDRYTDTQYF
>TRBJ1-2|NA|TRBV5-4|TRBD1
TGTGCCAGCAGCCCACAGGGGGATTATAACTATGGCTACACCTTC
CASSPQGDYNYGYTF
>TRBJ1-1|once|TRBV7-2|TRBD1
TGTGCCAGCAGCATCGACAGGGACACTGAAGCTTTCTTT
CASSIDRDTEAFF
>TRBJ1-2|NA|TRBV15|TRBD1
TGTGCCACCAGCCCTCGGGACAGTTCTAACTATGGCTACACCTTC
CATSPRDSSNYGYTF
>TRBJ2-1|NA|TRBV20-1|TRBD2
TGCAGTGCCCAGTACCCTAGCGGTCGGTTCTTC
CSAQYPSGRFF
>TRBJ2-5|few|TRBV6-5|NA
TGTGCCACCAGGACTTCCCAAGAGACCCAGTACTTC
CATRTSQETQYF
>TRBJ1-2|NA|TRBV2|TRBD1
TGTGCCAGCAGTGAAGCGTGGACAGGGAGCTGCACCTTC
CASSEAWTGSCTF
>TRBJ2-2|NA|TRBV27|NA
TGTGCCAGCAGTTATACCCGATTCAGGGGTTCCACCGGGGAGCTGTTTTTT
CASSYTRFRGSTGELFF
>TRBJ2-3|NA|TRBV28|TRBD2
TGTGCCAGTAGACTAGCGGTTGGCACAGATACGCAGTATTTT
CASRLAVGTDTQYF
>TRBJ1-1|NA|TRBV11-3|TRBD1
TGTGCCAGCAGCACGGGACAGGGGAGCACTGAAGCTTTCTTT
CASSTGQGSTEAFF
>TRBJ1-1|NA|TRBV7-2|TRBD1
TGTGCCAGCAGCTCCACAGGGGGGAACACTGAAGCTTTCTTT
CASSSTGGNTEAFF
>TRBJ1-1|NA|TRBV12-5|NA
TGTGCTAGTGGGGCTCATTTGAACACTGAAGCTTTCTTT
CASGAHLNTEAFF
>TRBJ1-1|NA|TRBV6-5|NA
TGTGCCAGCAGACCCCTAGGGGGCACTGAAGCTTTCTTT
CASRPLGGTEAFF
>TRBJ2-3|NA|TRBV24-1|TRBD1
TGTGCCACCAGTGATCCTGGACAGGGTGATACGCAGTATTTT
CATSDPGQGDTQYF
>TRBJ1-5|NA|TRBV19|TRBD1
TGTGCCAGTAGTATCGGGACAGTTCCCCTGGGACAGCCCCAGCATTTT
CASSIGTVPLGQPQHF
>TRBJ1-1|NA|TRBV5-5|TRBD1
TGTGCCAGCAGCCTTGGACAGGGAGGGAACACTGAAGCTTTCTTT
CASSLGQGGNTEAFF
>TRBJ1-3|NA|TRBV28|NA
TGTGCCAGCAGCTCAGGTGTAAGCTCTGGAAACACCATATATTTT
CASSSGVSSGNTIYF
>TRBJ2-1|NA|TRBV7-2|NA
TGTGCCAGCAGCTTAGTGCAGGCTCAGGCAGCCTACAATGAGCAGTTCTTC
CASSLVQAQAAYNEQFF
>TRBJ2-4|NA|TRBV10-3|TRBD2
TGTGCCATCAGTGAGTCGGGACTAGCGGGGGGACTAGCCAAAAACATTCAGTACTTC
CAISESGLAGGLAKNIQYF
>TRBJ1-5|NA|TRBV28|NA
TGTGCCAGCACCGGGGGGGGTAGCAATCAGCCCCAGCATTTT
CASTGGGSNQPQHF
>TRBJ1-1|NA|TRBV19|NA
TGTGCCATCAAGAGGGCAGGGGATTGGAAGAACACTGAAGCTTTCTTT
CAIKRAGDWKNTEAFF
>TRBJ2-1|NA|TRBV11-3|NA
TGTGCCAGCAGCCCAGAGGGGACAAGCTCCTACAATGAGCAGTTCTTC
CASSPEGTSSYNEQFF